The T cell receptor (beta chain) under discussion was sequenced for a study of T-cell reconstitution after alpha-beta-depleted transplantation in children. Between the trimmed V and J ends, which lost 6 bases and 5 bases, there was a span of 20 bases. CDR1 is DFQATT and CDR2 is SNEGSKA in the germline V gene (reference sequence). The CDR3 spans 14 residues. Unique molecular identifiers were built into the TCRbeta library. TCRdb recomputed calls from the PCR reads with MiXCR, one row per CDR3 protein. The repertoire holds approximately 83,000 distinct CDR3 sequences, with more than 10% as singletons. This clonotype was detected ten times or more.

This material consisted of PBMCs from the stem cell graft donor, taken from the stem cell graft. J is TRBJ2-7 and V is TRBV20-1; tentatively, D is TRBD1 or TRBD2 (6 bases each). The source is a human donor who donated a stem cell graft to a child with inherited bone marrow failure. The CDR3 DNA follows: TGCAGTGCCCCCGAGGGGGGCTTCAGGAACGAGCAGTACTTC. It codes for CSAPEGGFRNEQYF.